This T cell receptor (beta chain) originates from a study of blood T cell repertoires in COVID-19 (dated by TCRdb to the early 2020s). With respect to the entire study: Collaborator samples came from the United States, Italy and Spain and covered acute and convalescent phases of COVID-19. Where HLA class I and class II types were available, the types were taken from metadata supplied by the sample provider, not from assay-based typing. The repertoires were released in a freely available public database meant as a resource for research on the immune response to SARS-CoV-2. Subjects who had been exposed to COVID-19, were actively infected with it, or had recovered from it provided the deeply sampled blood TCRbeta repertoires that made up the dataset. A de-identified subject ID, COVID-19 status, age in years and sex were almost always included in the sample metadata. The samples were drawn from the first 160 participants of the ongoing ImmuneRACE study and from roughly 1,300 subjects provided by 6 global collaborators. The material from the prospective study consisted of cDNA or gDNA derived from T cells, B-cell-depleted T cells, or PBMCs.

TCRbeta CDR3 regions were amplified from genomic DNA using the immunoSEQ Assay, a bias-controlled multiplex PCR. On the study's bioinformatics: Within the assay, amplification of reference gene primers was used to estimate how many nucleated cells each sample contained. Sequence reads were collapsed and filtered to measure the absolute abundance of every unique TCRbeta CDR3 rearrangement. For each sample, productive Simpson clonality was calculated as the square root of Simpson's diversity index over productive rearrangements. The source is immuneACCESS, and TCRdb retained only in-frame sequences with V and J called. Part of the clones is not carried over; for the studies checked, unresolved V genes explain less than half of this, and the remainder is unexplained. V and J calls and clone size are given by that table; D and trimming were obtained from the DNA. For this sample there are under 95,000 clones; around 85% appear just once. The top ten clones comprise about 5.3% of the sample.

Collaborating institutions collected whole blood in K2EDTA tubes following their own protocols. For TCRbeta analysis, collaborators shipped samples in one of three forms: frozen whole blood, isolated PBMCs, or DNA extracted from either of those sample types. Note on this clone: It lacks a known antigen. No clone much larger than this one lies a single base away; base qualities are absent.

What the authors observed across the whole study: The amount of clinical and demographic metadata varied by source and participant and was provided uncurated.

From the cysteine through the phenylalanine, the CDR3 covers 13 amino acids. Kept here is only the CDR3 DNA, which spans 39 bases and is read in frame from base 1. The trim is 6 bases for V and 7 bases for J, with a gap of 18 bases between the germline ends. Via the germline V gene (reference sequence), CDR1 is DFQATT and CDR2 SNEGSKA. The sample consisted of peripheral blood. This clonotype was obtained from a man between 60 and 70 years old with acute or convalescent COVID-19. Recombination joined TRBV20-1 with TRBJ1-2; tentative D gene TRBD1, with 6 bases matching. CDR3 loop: CSASSDDRLGYTF. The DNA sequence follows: TGCAGTGCCAGTAGCGACGACAGGCTTGGCTACACCTTC.